This T cell receptor (beta chain) was captured in a study of OX40 agonist ivuxolimab in advanced cancers. Study at large: Hepatocellular carcinoma, melanoma, renal cell or head and neck cancer was diagnosed in the dose-escalation patients.

V was shortened by 3 bases and J by 11 bases, with 13 bases between the two germline ends. CDR3 length: 11 amino acids. From germline, CDR1 is DFQATT and CDR2 SNEGSKA (reference sequence). Here immunoSEQ multiplex PCR was the method, and the copy in TCRdb shows in-frame clones only, minus some. Of fewer than 25,000 clones listed, over 80% are singletons. The source of this sequence is an adult with an advanced solid tumor such as melanoma, head and neck, liver or kidney cancer. Sequenced here: CD4+ or CD8+ T cells sorted from blood, sampled in a trial of the OX40 agonist ivuxolimab. The V call is TRBV20-1, the J call TRBJ1-1; unclear D gene. The CDR3: CSARSYSDAFF. DNA of the CDR3: TGCAGTGCTAGGTCCTATAGTGACGCTTTCTTT.